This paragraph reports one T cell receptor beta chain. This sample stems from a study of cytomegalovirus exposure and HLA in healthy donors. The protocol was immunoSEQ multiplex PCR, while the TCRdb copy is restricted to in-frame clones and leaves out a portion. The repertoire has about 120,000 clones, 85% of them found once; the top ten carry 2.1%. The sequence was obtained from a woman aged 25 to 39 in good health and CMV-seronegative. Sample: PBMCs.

The CDR3 spells CASSQVAPGQGREGYTF. The CDR3, as DNA: TGCGCCAGCAGCCAAGTGGCCCCGGGACAGGGTAGAGAGGGCTACACCTTC. The rearrangement uses TRBV4-3 and TRBJ1-2; 9 bases line up with TRBD1. The CDR3 consists of 17 residues. Germline V CDR1 and CDR2: LGHNA, YSLEER. V trimming: 1 base; J trimming: 8 bases; junction bases outside the gene matches: 14.